Below, 16 T cell receptor beta chains from the same sample are listed, as sequenced in a study of shared clonotypes between healthy human individuals. Profiling relied on immunoSEQ multiplex PCR, and the TCRdb table lists in-frame clones only, not all of them. Counted here are around 690,000 clones, less than 95% occurring once; the ten biggest clones make up around a third. The source material was memory CD8+ T cells from PBMCs. The subset here: CD45RO+ cells pooled with CCR7-negative TemRA cells. The source is a man younger than 35 in good health. Some clones in this sample may be carry-over from other donors' samples.

CDR3 coding DNA: TGTGCCAGCAAGTTTGGGGGGACAGTTGAAGCTTTCTTT. It codes for CASKFGGTVEAFF. This rearrangement joins TRBV27 to TRBJ1-1; 7 nucleotides match TRBD1. V lost 7 bases to trimming and J lost 7 bases; unmatched junction nucleotides: 9. The CDR3 contains 13 residues. In germline, CDR1 is MNHEY, CDR2 SMNVEV (reference sequence).

This chain connects TRBV5-3 to TRBJ2-7; D not certain. TRBV5-3 is annotated as an ORF whose role is uncertain. The CDR3 runs 10 residues. Trimming took 8 bases from V and 11 from J, leaving 14 bases between them. CDR3 sequence: CASNPTSKYF. The CDR3 coding sequence is TGTGCCAGCAACCCCACGTCCAAGTACTTC.

CDR3 sequence reads: CASRTDTMNTEAFF. CDR3 DNA: TGTGCCAGCAGAACAGACACTATGAACACTGAAGCTTTCTTT. V usage is TRBV7-9 and J usage is TRBJ1-1, with D unclear. In germline, CDR1 is SEHNR, CDR2 FQNEAQ (reference sequence). CDR3 length: 14 amino acids. Deletions cut 6 bases from V and 0 bases from J, with 11 bases between.

As concerns this clone: The same CDR3 can be traced to other DNA sequences in this sample. This sequence joins TRBV5-6 and TRBJ2-1; D is unresolved. The CDR3 has 11 amino acids. V shed 0 bases and J shed 9 bases, with 4 bases lying between them. Germline V gene data show CDR1 as SGHDT and CDR2 as YYEEEE. For the CDR3, the DNA is TGTGCCAGCAGCTTGGGGGTTGAGCAGTTCTTC. Protein sequence: CASSLGVEQFF.

A word on this clone: Germline and junction disagree at one end, which may indicate a read error. The chain carries TRBV5-8 and TRBJ1-2; D may be TRBD1 (5 bases). Germline V gene sequence: CDR1 SGHTS, CDR2 YDEGEE. The CDR3 sequence is 15 residues long. CDR3 region: CASSLRVKVFFGDLF. For the CDR3, the DNA is TGTGCCAGCAGCCTCAGGGTTAAGGTCTTTTTTGGAGACTTATTC.

The rearrangement joins TRBV15 to TRBJ1-1, with unresolved D. The CDR3 totals 13 residues. In germline, CDR1 is LNHNV, CDR2 YYDKDF (reference sequence). V dropped 0 bases and J dropped 1 base, with 3 bases sitting between them. The CDR3 spells CATSRDGNTEAFF. In DNA, the CDR3 is TGTGCCACCAGCAGAGATGGGAACACTGAAGCTTTCTTT.

The CDR3, as DNA: TGTGCCAGCAGTCCCCTGACAGGGGCCTATGGCTACACCTTC. It specifies CASSPLTGAYGYTF. V is TRBV27 and J is TRBJ1-2; 8 nucleotides line up with TRBD1. J was trimmed by 4 bases and V by 5 bases; bases with no gene match: 6. This CDR3 has 14 amino acids. Germline V lookup: CDR1 MNHEY, CDR2 SMNVEV (reference sequence).

The table lists this clone with a few counts. The chain joins TRBV6-5 to TRBJ2-3, with D possibly TRBD2 on 5 matching bases. Trimming took off 6 bases at V and 4 bases at J, with 14 bases between the two ends. The length of the CDR3 is 14 residues. Germline V gives CDR1 MNHEY, CDR2 SVGAGI. The CDR3 nucleotides are TGTGCCAGCAGCTCCGGACTCTCCGCAGATACGCAGTATTTT. It is translated as CASSSGLSADTQYF.

This chain connects TRBV25-1 to TRBJ2-1, with 10 positions matching TRBD2. V gave up 6 bases and J gave up 3 bases; unmatched junction bases: 5. Germline values: CDR1 MGHDK, CDR2 SYGVNS. The CDR3 is 15 amino acids. The CDR3 DNA sequence: TGTGCCAGCAGCCTGGGACTAGCGAGCTACAATGAGCAGTTCTTC. It specifies CASSLGLASYNEQFF.

This chain uses TRBV19 with TRBJ2-7; TRBD1 or TRBD2 may be the D gene (5 bases each). Germline loops: CDR1 LNHDA, CDR2 SQIVND (reference sequence). The CDR3 runs to 13 residues. The germline V and J ends were trimmed by 3 bases and 1 base, with 7 bases remaining between them. CDR3 in DNA: TGTGCCAGTAGTATGGGGGAATCCTACGAGCAGTACTTC. Its protein product is CASSMGESYEQYF.

J is TRBJ2-4 and V is TRBV4-3, with 7 positions matching TRBD1. The CDR3 extends over 17 amino acids. Germline trimming cut 6 bases from V and 0 bases from J; bases unmatched to any gene: 11. Germline V gene sequence: CDR1 LGHNA, CDR2 YSLEER. The chain's CDR3 is CASSLHRDREAKNIQYF. The CDR3 region has the DNA TGCGCCAGCAGTCTTCACCGGGACAGAGAAGCCAAAAACATTCAGTACTTC.

The gene calls are TRBV5-3 and TRBJ2-4; TRBD1 might be the D (6 bases). TRBV5-3 is filed as an ORF, its function uncertain. CDR3 length: 15 amino acids. V shed 8 bases and J shed 0 bases, with 15 bases lying between them. The CDR3 coding sequence is TGTGCCAGGGCAAACGGACAGATAGCCAAAAACATTCAGTACTTC. It translates to CARANGQIAKNIQYF.

The genes are TRBV7-9 and TRBJ2-3; 10 nucleotides align to TRBD2. V dropped 4 bases and J dropped 4; count of bases not matched to a gene: 8. Germline V gene sequence: CDR1 SEHNR, CDR2 FQNEAQ (reference sequence). This CDR3 is built from 16 residues. The CDR3 loop reads CASSSLAGVHADTQYF. CDR3 bases: TGTGCCAGCAGCTCGCTAGCGGGAGTACACGCAGATACGCAGTATTTT.

The J gene is TRBJ2-2, the V gene TRBV2, with TRBD1 identical over 11 bases. This CDR3 region has 17 residues. The V gene end was trimmed by 1 base and the J gene end by 6 bases; junction bases not matched to a gene: 7. CDR1 SNHLY and CDR2 FYNNEI come from the germline V gene. This CDR3 is CASSEGIWTGGSGELFF. The CDR3 DNA reads TGTGCCAGCAGTGAAGGCATCTGGACAGGGGGCTCCGGGGAGCTGTTTTTT. Full variable domain (rest looked up from reference TRBV2 and TRBJ2-2): EPEVTQTPSHQVTQMGQEVILRCVPISNHLYFYWYRQILGQKVEFLVSFYNNEISEKSEIFDDQFSVERPDGSNFTLKIRSTKLEDSAMYFCASSEGIWTGGSGELFFGEGSRLTVL.

V is TRBV5-1 and J is TRBJ2-7; D is unclear. Trimming removed 2 bases from V and 1 base from J, with 7 bases in between. The CDR3 runs 13 residues. In germline, CDR1 is SGHRS, CDR2 YFSETQ. CDR3 nucleotides: TGCGCCAGCAGCTTCATCGAATCCTACGAGCAGTACTTC. It yields the protein CASSFIESYEQYF.

The chain employs TRBV28 and TRBJ2-7; 10 nucleotides match TRBD1. This CDR3 has 15 residues. Trimming removed 6 bases from V and 5 bases from J; junction bases left unmatched: 10. Germline CDR1 MDHEN, CDR2 SYDVKM. The CDR3 bases are TGTGCCAGCAGGGACCCGGGACAGGGGTTCCACGAGCAGTACTTC. Translating it yields CASRDPGQGFHEQYF.